This T cell receptor (beta chain) was documented in a study of blood T cell repertoires in COVID-19. Study overall: Whether acute or convalescent, the COVID-19 samples came from the United States, Italy and Spain. The cDNA or gDNA used as material had been derived from T cells, B-cell-depleted T cells, or PBMCs.

As processed by the authors: Cell counts per sample came from amplifying reference gene primers. Some clones are missing from TCRdb's copy, which holds only in-frame ones; the method was immunoSEQ multiplex PCR. D and trimming were read from the DNA, whereas the V and J calls and clone size are those reported in that table. The sample contains 34,000 or so clones, approximately 90% of which appear only once. The sequence came from a man aged 60 to 75 with active or convalescent COVID-19. Specimen: peripheral blood.

The CDR3 region has the DNA TGTGCCAGCAGCGTAGAGGGTAGCGGGGGGGCTGAGGAGGAGACCCAGTACTTC. It translates to CASSVEGSGGAEEETQYF. This chain uses TRBV9 with TRBJ2-5; 11 bases map to TRBD2. This CDR3 contains 18 residues. The V segment lost 0 bases and the J segment 5 bases; nucleotides outside the gene matches: 12. Germline values: CDR1 SGDLS, CDR2 YYNGEE.